This T cell receptor (beta chain) was found in a study of blood T cells in healthy people across ages. In this sample, this clonotype turned up a few times. Germline V CDR1 and CDR2: SEHNR, FQNEAQ (reference sequence). This CDR3 region has 11 residues. The V end was cut by 11 bases, the J end by 4 bases, with 11 bases between. Through a sample-barcoded 5' primer and a J-beta primer mix, a second PCR was run for roughly 6 to 11 cycles. TCRdb reprocessed the 5' RACE reads with MiXCR, giving one entry per CDR3 protein. The table lists 600,000 to 800,000 distinct CDR3 sequences, 21% of them singletons. This chain uses TRBV7-9 with TRBJ1-1; TRBD1 might be the D (6 bases). The TCR comes from a man between 65 and 85 years old in good health. Source material: blood. CDR3 in amino acids: CAGRQVTEAFF. The CDR3 nucleotides are TGTGCCGGGAGACAGGTCACTGAAGCTTTCTTT. Filled out from reference TRBV7-9 and TRBJ1-1, the complete variable domain reads DTGVSQNPRHKITKRGQNVTFRCDPISEHNRLYWYRQTLGQGPEFLTYFQNEAQLEKSRLLSDRFSAERPKGSFSTLEIQRTEQGDSAMYLCAGRQVTEAFFGQGTRLTVV.